This T cell receptor beta chain is from a study of blood T cell repertoires in COVID-19. Study background: Spain, Italy and the United States supplied samples that represented acute and convalescent COVID-19.

Here immunoSEQ multiplex PCR was the method, and the copy in TCRdb shows in-frame clones only, minus some. This table holds 300,000 to 450,000 clones, about 92% found once. This TCR derives from a woman aged 60-75 years with COVID-19, enrolled during active disease. Sample: peripheral blood.

The CDR3 DNA reads as TGTGCCACCAGCAAAGGACAGGGCAACCAAGAGACCCAGTACTTC. It translates to CATSKGQGNQETQYF. The gene calls are TRBV24-1 and TRBJ2-5; TRBD1 matches 8 bases. CDR1 KGHDR and CDR2 SFDVKD come from the germline V gene. This CDR3 comprises 15 residues. Germline trimming cut 7 bases from V and 0 bases from J; bases unmatched to any gene: 6.